The rows below give T cell receptor beta chains drawn from one sample of a study of blood T cell repertoires in COVID-19. Clones were read by immunoSEQ multiplex PCR, and TCRdb kept only the in-frame ones, dropping some. The repertoire has approximately 110,000 clones, roughly four fifths of them found once; the top ten carry over 15%. Sequences were obtained from peripheral blood. The source is an elderly woman with acute or convalescent COVID-19. Both conserved end residues are part of each CDR3. D genes are given only for firm matches. The size field is filled for only some rows; it gives once, few, many or a size class.

j_call v_call d_call clone_size cdr3_aa
TRBJ1-1 TRBV19 TRBD1 few CASRDRGTNTEAFF
TRBJ2-7 TRBV10-3 TRBD1 NA CAISEPGQGSAEQYF
TRBJ1-1 TRBV11-3 TRBD1 NA CASSLYQSGTGTEAFF
TRBJ2-2 TRBV5-4 TRBD2 few CASSLAGGSYTGELFF
TRBJ2-2 TRBV6-5 TRBD2 NA CASSGLAGNTGELFF
TRBJ1-5 TRBV25-1 TRBD1 NA CASSGSGTGVQPQHF
TRBJ1-5 TRBV2 NA NA CASSPTGMRQPQHF
TRBJ2-4 TRBV2 TRBD2 NA CASSEWTSGVLAKNIQYF
TRBJ2-1 TRBV2 NA NA CASTGNEQFF
TRBJ2-7 TRBV5-1 TRBD1 NA CASSSRTGSDEQYF
TRBJ1-4 TRBV7-9 NA NA CASSSVQGAEKLFF
TRBJ1-5 TRBV30 NA NA CAWSPRQDNQPQHF
TRBJ2-1 TRBV11-3 NA NA CASSLDGISYNEQFF
TRBJ2-1 TRBV5-6 NA NA CASSLGTPSYNEQFF
TRBJ2-2 TRBV5-1 TRBD1 NA CASSLRQGNTGELFF
TRBJ2-2 TRBV5-1 NA NA CASRDMFNTGELFF
TRBJ2-5 TRBV3-1/TRBV3-2 TRBD1 NA CASSPGTDPQETQYF
TRBJ2-1 TRBV5-1 TRBD2 NA CASKIAGLHDEQFF
TRBJ2-2 TRBV2 NA NA CASRPDRATGELFF
TRBJ2-1 TRBV2 NA NA CASRDSSYNEQFF
TRBJ2-3 TRBV9 NA NA CASSPGTDTQYF
TRBJ1-5 TRBV5-5 TRBD1 few CASTQGAGSNQPQHF
TRBJ2-4 TRBV19 TRBD2 NA CASMAGVGRGAKNIQYF
TRBJ2-2 TRBV24-1 TRBD1 NA CATSDPTGTNTGELFF
TRBJ2-1 TRBV7-2 TRBD1 NA CASTLNSPGQGGYNEQFF
TRBJ2-4 TRBV15 TRBD2 NA CATSRDSGLAGAIAKNIQYF
TRBJ2-5 TRBV4-1 NA once CASSQVQTGQETQYF
TRBJ2-3 TRBV9 NA once CASSSRTGTDTQYF
TRBJ2-3 TRBV7-9 TRBD2 NA CASSSLLGGRWTDTQYF
TRBJ1-3 TRBV6-1 TRBD1 NA CASSDFFGRDRGGNTIYF
TRBJ2-3 TRBV5-1 TRBD2 few CASSWGLGSDTQYF
TRBJ2-7 TRBV7-8 NA once CASRPSGFTYEQYF
TRBJ2-5 TRBV5-1 NA once CASSSGVQETQYF
TRBJ1-3 TRBV3-1/TRBV3-2 NA once CASSDTLSSGNTIYF
TRBJ2-3 TRBV19 TRBD1 few CASSMGQGAMATQYF
TRBJ2-1 TRBV12-5 NA NA CASGLVILGENEQFF
TRBJ2-7 TRBV7-9 TRBD2 NA CASSAGLSYEQYF
TRBJ2-6 TRBV6-2/TRBV6-3 NA NA CASSQINRADSGANVLTF
TRBJ2-5 TRBV7-8 TRBD2 NA CASSSPLRTSGRWETQYF
TRBJ1-1 TRBV27 TRBD1 NA CASSRADRGNTEAFF